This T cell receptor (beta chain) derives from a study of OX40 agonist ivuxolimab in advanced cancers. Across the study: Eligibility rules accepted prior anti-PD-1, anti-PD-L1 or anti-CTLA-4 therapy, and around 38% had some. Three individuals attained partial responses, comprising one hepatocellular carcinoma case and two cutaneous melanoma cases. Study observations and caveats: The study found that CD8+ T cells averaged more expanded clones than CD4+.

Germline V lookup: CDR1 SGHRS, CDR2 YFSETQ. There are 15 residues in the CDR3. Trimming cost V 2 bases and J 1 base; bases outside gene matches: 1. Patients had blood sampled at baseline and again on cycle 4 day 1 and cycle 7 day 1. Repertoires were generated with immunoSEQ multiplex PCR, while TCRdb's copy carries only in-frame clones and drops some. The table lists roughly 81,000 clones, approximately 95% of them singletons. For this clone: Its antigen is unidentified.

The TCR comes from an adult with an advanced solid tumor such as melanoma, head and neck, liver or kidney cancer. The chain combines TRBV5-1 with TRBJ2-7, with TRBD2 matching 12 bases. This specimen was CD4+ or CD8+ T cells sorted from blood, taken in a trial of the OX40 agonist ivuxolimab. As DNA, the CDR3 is TGCGCCAGCAGCTTACTAGCGGGAGGTTCCTACGAGCAGTACTTC. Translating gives CASSLLAGGSYEQYF.